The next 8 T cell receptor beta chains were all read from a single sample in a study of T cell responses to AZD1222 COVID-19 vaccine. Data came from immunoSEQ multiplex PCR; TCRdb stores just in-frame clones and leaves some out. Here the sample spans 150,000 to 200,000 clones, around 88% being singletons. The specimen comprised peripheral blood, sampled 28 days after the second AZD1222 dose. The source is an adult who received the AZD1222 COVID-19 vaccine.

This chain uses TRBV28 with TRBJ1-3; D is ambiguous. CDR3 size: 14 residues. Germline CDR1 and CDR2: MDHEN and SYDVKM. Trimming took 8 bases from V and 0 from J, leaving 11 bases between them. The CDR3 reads CASSPSLSGNTIYF. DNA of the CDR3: TGTGCCAGCTCCCCCTCCCTCTCTGGAAACACCATATATTTT.

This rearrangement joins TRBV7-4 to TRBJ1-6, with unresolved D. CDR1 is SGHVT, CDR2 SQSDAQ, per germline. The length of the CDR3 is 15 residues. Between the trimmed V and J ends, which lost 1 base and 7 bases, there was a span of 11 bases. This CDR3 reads CASSLDLGKNSPLHF. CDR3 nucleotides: TGTGCCAGCAGCTTAGATCTAGGGAAGAATTCACCCCTCCACTTT. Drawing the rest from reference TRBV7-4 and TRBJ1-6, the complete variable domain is GAGVSQSPRYKVAKRGRDVALRCDSISGHVTLYWYRQTLGQGSEVLTYSQSDAQRDKSGRPSGRFSAERPERSVSTLKIQRTEQGDSAVYLCASSLDLGKNSPLHFGNGTRLTVT.

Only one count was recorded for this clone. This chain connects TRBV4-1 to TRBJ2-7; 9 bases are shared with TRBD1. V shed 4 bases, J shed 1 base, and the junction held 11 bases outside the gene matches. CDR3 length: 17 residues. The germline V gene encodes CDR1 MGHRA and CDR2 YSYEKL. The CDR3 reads CASSRIPPGQGSYEQYF. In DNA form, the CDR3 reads TGCGCCAGCAGCCGGATTCCACCAGGACAGGGGTCCTACGAGCAGTACTTC.

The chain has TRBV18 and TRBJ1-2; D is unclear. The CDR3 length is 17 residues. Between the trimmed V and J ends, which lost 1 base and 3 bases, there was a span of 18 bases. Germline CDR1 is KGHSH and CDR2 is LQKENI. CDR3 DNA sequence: TGTGCCAGCTCACCACTTTCAGGATGGACGGATGACTATGGCTACACCTTC. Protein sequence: CASSPLSGWTDDYGYTF.

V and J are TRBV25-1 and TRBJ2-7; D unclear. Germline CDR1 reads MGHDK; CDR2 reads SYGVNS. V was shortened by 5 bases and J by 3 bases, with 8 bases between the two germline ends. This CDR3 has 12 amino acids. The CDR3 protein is CASSSGRYEQYF. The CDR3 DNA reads TGTGCCAGCAGTTCCGGACGCTACGAGCAGTACTTC.

CDR3 in amino acids: CASSHQGAMNTEAFF. DNA for the CDR3: TGCGCCAGCAGTCATCAGGGGGCTATGAACACTGAAGCTTTCTTT. J is TRBJ1-1 and V is TRBV5-1; 8 nucleotides line up with TRBD1. The germline gives CDR1 SGHRS, CDR2 YFSETQ. The CDR3 is 15 amino acids. V lost 5 bases, J lost 0 bases, and 6 bases stayed unmatched.

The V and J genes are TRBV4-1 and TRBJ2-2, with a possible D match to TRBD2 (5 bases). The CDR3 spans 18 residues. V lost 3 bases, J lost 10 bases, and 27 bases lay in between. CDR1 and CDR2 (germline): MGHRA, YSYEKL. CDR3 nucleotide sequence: TGCGCCAGCAGCCAGGCTCAACTAGTGGGAACCGACCGAGTGGAGCTGTTTTTT. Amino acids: CASSQAQLVGTDRVELFF.

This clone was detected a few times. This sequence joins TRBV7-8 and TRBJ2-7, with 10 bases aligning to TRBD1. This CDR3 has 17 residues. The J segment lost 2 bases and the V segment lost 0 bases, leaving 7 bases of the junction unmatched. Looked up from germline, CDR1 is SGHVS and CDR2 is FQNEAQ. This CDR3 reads CASSLALTGQGAYEQYF. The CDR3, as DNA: TGTGCCAGCAGCTTAGCGTTGACAGGACAGGGGGCCTACGAGCAGTACTTC. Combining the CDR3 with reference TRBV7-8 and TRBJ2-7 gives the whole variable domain GAGVSQSPRYKVAKRGQDVALRCDPISGHVSLFWYQQALGQGPEFLTYFQNEAQLDKSGLPSDRFFAERPEGSVSTLKIQRTQQEDSAVYLCASSLALTGQGAYEQYFGPGTRLTVT.